The 23 T cell receptor beta chains reported below all come from one sample, sequenced in a study of blood T cell repertoires in COVID-19. The repertoire was sequenced with immunoSEQ multiplex PCR; TCRdb's copy has only in-frame clones and lacks some. The sample consists of about 290,000 clones, roughly 89% of them appearing once. Sequencing used peripheral blood. The receptors derive from a woman between 25 and 40 years old with active or convalescent COVID-19.

The chain joins TRBV10-3 to TRBJ2-2; 10 bases map to TRBD2. There are 17 residues in the CDR3. Germline CDR1 ENHRY, CDR2 SYGVKD. With 6 bases clipped from V and 5 bases from J, the junction kept 12 bases outside the gene matches. This CDR3 is CAIRLAGGLAETGELFF. CDR3 in DNA: TGTGCCATCAGGTTAGCGGGGGGCCTGGCTGAGACCGGGGAGCTGTTTTTT.

The chain has TRBV25-1 and TRBJ2-1, with unresolved D. Germline V gives CDR1 MGHDK, CDR2 SYGVNS. The CDR3 has 13 amino acids. The germline V and J ends were trimmed by 2 bases and 1 base, with 3 bases remaining between them. The DNA for the CDR3 is TGTGCCAGCAGTGAACAGTCCTACAATGAGCAGTTCTTC. As protein: CASSEQSYNEQFF.

The chain uses TRBV5-1 and TRBJ1-1, with TRBD1 matching over 8 bases. With 2 bases clipped from V and 5 bases from J, the junction kept 5 bases outside the gene matches. Per germline, CDR1 SGHRS and CDR2 YFSETQ. The CDR3 has 14 residues. The CDR3 sequence: CASSFTGGVTEAFF. As DNA, the CDR3 is TGCGCCAGCAGCTTCACAGGGGGGGTTACTGAAGCTTTCTTT.

V is TRBV24-1 and J is TRBJ1-1, with D maybe TRBD1 (6 bases). V shed 4 bases and J shed 1 base, with 18 bases lying between them. Germline loops: CDR1 KGHDR, CDR2 SFDVKD. The length of the CDR3 is 17 residues. The CDR3, as DNA: TGTGCCACCAGTGACTCTTCTCTGGGGGGGGCGAACACTGAAGCTTTCTTT. Protein: CATSDSSLGGANTEAFF.

V and J are TRBV20-1 and TRBJ1-2; D is possibly TRBD1 (6 bases). The ends were cut back, 6 bases at V and 5 bases at J, with 10 bases in the middle. CDR3 length: 11 residues. From germline, CDR1 is DFQATT and CDR2 SNEGSKA (reference sequence). CDR3 region: CSAMQGYGYTF. DNA of the CDR3: TGCAGTGCAATGCAGGGGTATGGCTACACCTTC.

V is TRBV5-1 and J is TRBJ2-7, with D possibly being TRBD1 (5 bases). The CDR3 contains 14 residues. V dropped 2 bases and J dropped 2 bases, with 11 bases sitting between them. CDR1 is SGHRS and CDR2 is YFSETQ in the germline V gene. The CDR3 loop is CASSFTGVTYEQYF. The CDR3 DNA is TGCGCCAGCAGCTTTACAGGTGTTACCTACGAGCAGTACTTC.

This sequence joins TRBV6-4 and TRBJ1-1, with no clear D. The germline V gene encodes CDR1 MRHNA and CDR2 SNTAGT. Between the trimmed V and J ends, which lost 7 bases and 0 bases, there was a span of 12 bases. The CDR3 spans 14 residues. CDR3 in DNA: TGTGCCAGCACAACTGGTAAAATGAACACTGAAGCTTTCTTT. Its protein is CASTTGKMNTEAFF.

The V and J genes are TRBV7-3 and TRBJ2-6; 7 positions match TRBD1. The germline CDR1 and CDR2 sequences are SGHTA and FQGTGA. This CDR3 comprises 16 residues. V was clipped by 5 bases and J by 2 bases; unmatched bases: 6. CDR3 coding DNA: TGTGCCAGCAGCCCTAGAGGGGGCGCTGGGGCCAACGTCCTGACTTTC. It yields the protein CASSPRGGAGANVLTF.

The chain uses TRBV3-1 (or the pseudogene TRBV3-2) and TRBJ2-1; perhaps TRBD1 as D (5 bases). Germline values: CDR1 LGHDT, CDR2 YNNKEL (reference sequence). Trimming stripped 0 bases from V and 7 bases from J, with 13 bases between. This CDR3 spans 15 amino acids. This chain's CDR3 is CASSQELQGGNEQFF. The CDR3 nucleotides are TGTGCCAGCAGCCAAGAATTGCAGGGTGGGAATGAGCAGTTCTTC.

The genes are TRBV30 and TRBJ2-1, with D possibly matching TRBD2 (7 bases). The V gene lost 5 bases and the J gene lost 7 bases, with 18 bases spanning the gap. This CDR3 is built from 14 residues. Looked up from germline, CDR1 is GTSNPN and CDR2 is SVGIG (reference sequence). The CDR3 is CAWGRRGGNNEQFF. The CDR3 DNA reads TGTGCCTGGGGGCGTAGGGGGGGTAATAATGAGCAGTTCTTC. The full variable domain, rest sourced from reference TRBV30 and TRBJ2-1, is SQTIHQWPATLVQPVGSPLSLECTVEGTSNPNLYWYRQAAGRGLQLLFYSVGIGQISSEVPQNLSASRPQDRQFILSSKKLLLSDSGFYLCAWGRRGGNNEQFFGPGTRLTVL.

This chain joins TRBV7-8 and TRBJ1-2, with D perhaps TRBD1 (5 bases). The V end lost 1 base, the J end lost 5 bases, and 8 bases lay between the germline ends. CDR3 length equals 13 residues. Germline CDR1 reads SGHVS; CDR2 reads FQNEAQ. CDR3 sequence (DNA): TGTGCCAGCAGCTTAGAAAGGGGTTATGGCTACACCTTC. Protein sequence: CASSLERGYGYTF.

The chain joins TRBV6-2 or TRBV6-3 to TRBJ2-7; 11 nucleotides match TRBD2. The trim removed 5 bases at V and 3 bases at J, leaving 3 bases unmatched. There are 14 residues in the CDR3. Germline V gives CDR1 MNHEY, CDR2 SVGEGT. CDR3 protein: CASSRTSGGYEQYF. The CDR3 DNA reads TGTGCCAGCAGTCGAACTAGCGGGGGCTACGAGCAGTACTTC.

The chain has TRBV9 and TRBJ2-1; D remains unclear. Germline V gives CDR1 SGDLS, CDR2 YYNGEE. V shed 4 bases and J shed 9 bases, with 14 bases lying between them. This CDR3 comprises 13 residues. Written as DNA, the CDR3 is TGTGCCAGCAGCCTCATTCCTGGCCCTGAGCAGTTCTTC. This gives the protein CASSLIPGPEQFF.

The chain couples TRBV6-5 to TRBJ1-2; D gene uncertain. V lost 8 bases to trimming and J lost 3 bases, with 7 bases between them. CDR1 and CDR2 from the germline V gene are MNHEY and SVGAGI. CDR3 size: 11 residues. Here the CDR3 DNA reads TGTGCCAGCGGGGAGGACTATGGCTACACCTTC. Protein sequence: CASGEDYGYTF.

The chain has TRBV10-3 and TRBJ1-5; no clear D gene. Germline CDR1 is ENHRY and CDR2 is SYGVKD. Trimming stripped 2 bases from V and 4 bases from J, with 15 bases between. The CDR3 is 16 residues long. CDR3 in amino acids: CAISEETAPNNQPQHF. Written as DNA, the CDR3 is TGTGCCATCAGTGAGGAAACAGCCCCAAATAATCAGCCCCAGCATTTT.

This clone was seen more than once but under ten times. The rearrangement links TRBV7-3 to TRBJ2-7; 7 nucleotides align to TRBD2. The CDR3 contains 16 residues. V lost 1 base, J lost 0 bases, and 6 bases stayed unmatched. CDR1 and CDR2 from the germline V gene are SGHTA and FQGTGA. DNA of the CDR3: TGTGCCAGCAGCTTAATACTCGGGGGGAGCTCCTACGAGCAGTACTTC. Translating gives CASSLILGGSSYEQYF. Variable domain in full (rest from reference TRBV7-3 and TRBJ2-7): GAGVSQTPSNKVTEKGKYVELRCDPISGHTALYWYRQSLGQGPEFLIYFQGTGAADDSGLPNDRFFAVRPEGSVSTLKIQRTERGDSAVYLCASSLILGGSSYEQYFGPGTRLTVT.

The genes are TRBV19 and TRBJ2-1, with D hard to call. Between the trimmed V and J ends, which lost 4 bases and 1 base, there was a span of 14 bases. CDR1 and CDR2 from the germline V gene are LNHDA and SQIVND (reference sequence). The CDR3 is 16 residues long. The CDR3 is CASSTPMTPSYNEQFF. CDR3 bases: TGTGCCAGTAGTACCCCTATGACTCCATCCTACAATGAGCAGTTCTTC.

The chain uses TRBV9 and TRBJ1-2; D is perhaps TRBD1 (5 bases). Between the trimmed V and J ends, which lost 0 bases and 0 bases, there was a span of 24 bases. The germline CDR1 and CDR2 sequences are SGDLS and YYNGEE. This CDR3 has 20 amino acids. Here the CDR3 reads CASSVGQGISIDSANYGYTF. The CDR3 DNA is TGTGCCAGCAGCGTAGGGCAGGGTATCTCCATCGACTCAGCTAACTATGGCTACACCTTC.

This chain uses TRBV28 with TRBJ1-2; D is uncertain. The CDR3 spans 10 residues. Germline CDR1 is MDHEN and CDR2 is SYDVKM. Between the trimmed V and J ends, which lost 6 bases and 4 bases, there was a span of 3 bases. CDR3 amino acids: CASSRYGYTF. CDR3 DNA: TGTGCCAGCAGCCGCTATGGCTACACCTTC.

The chain carries TRBV4-3 and TRBJ1-1; D is unclear. CDR1 and CDR2 (germline): LGHNA, YSLEER. The CDR3 is 16 amino acids. Trimming took 1 base from V and 2 from J, leaving 14 bases between them. The CDR3, as DNA: TGCGCCAGCAGCCAAGCCCCGGGGAATGGCAACACTGAAGCTTTCTTT. Amino acid sequence: CASSQAPGNGNTEAFF.

V is TRBV6-5 and J is TRBJ2-5; D not resolved. CDR3 length: 14 residues. The V and J ends lost 4 bases and 5 bases respectively, with 14 bases between them. The germline gives CDR1 MNHEY, CDR2 SVGAGI. CDR3: CASSFRTLGETQYF. In DNA form, the CDR3 reads TGTGCCAGCAGTTTCCGTACCCTCGGGGAGACCCAGTACTTC.

The CDR3 here is CSAHFSYEQYF. CDR3 coding DNA: TGCAGTGCGCACTTTTCCTACGAGCAGTACTTC. The rearrangement uses TRBV20-1 and TRBJ2-7, with no clear D. V gave up 6 bases and J gave up 1 base, with 7 bases separating them. This CDR3 comprises 11 residues. The germline V gene encodes CDR1 DFQATT and CDR2 SNEGSKA (reference sequence).

The V and J genes are TRBV5-6 and TRBJ2-7, with 7 nucleotides matching TRBD2. Trimming took 0 bases from V and 3 from J; bases not matched to a gene: 6. CDR3 length: 15 amino acids. Germline V gene lookup returns CDR1 SGHDT and CDR2 YYEEEE. CDR3 DNA sequence: TGTGCCAGCAGCTTGGGAGCGGGGTCTCTCTACGAGCAGTACTTC. Its protein is CASSLGAGSLYEQYF.